This T cell receptor (beta chain) was observed in a study of response to subunit inactivated influenza vaccine. Per the germline V gene, CDR1 is MDHEN and CDR2 is SYDVKM. V lost 4 bases to trimming and J lost 4 bases, with 18 bases between them. This CDR3 is 16 amino acids long. TCRdb redid the calling of the RT-PCR reads with MiXCR, one entry per CDR3 protein. The profile shows about 500,000 distinct CDR3 sequences, approximately 15% of them singletons. Concerning this clonotype: The target antigen is unknown.

Study observations and caveats: Authors suggested each seasonal flu vaccination may recruit only limited numbers of new T cells.

This clonotype was sampled from a man in his fifties or sixties who received an inactivated influenza vaccine. This sample comprised CD4+ T cells sorted from PBMCs, obtained roughly 24 months after vaccination. The rearrangement joins TRBV28 to TRBJ2-3; TRBD1 or TRBD2 may be the D gene (5 bases each). Written as DNA, the CDR3 is TGTGCCAGCAGTTCGCCTGGTGATCGGGGCGCAGATACGCAGTATTTT. Translation gives CASSSPGDRGADTQYF.